This entry features one TCR beta chain sequence. What it binds is unknown. V was pared by 4 bases and J by 5 bases, with 12 bases between. The CDR3 runs to 13 residues. Germline V gives CDR1 SGHKS, CDR2 YYEKEE (reference sequence). This entry comes from a study of cytomegalovirus exposure and HLA in healthy donors. As for the study in general: Across roughly 400 genotyped donors, about 81% landed in the Caucasian-associated ancestry cluster. Findings of the study overall: According to a later analysis, most TCR beta chains associated with CMV appeared HLA-restricted. For most subjects, TCR beta sequences were reported to predict HLA-A and HLA-B alleles with accuracy.

The primer mix had 60 Vbeta and 13 Jbeta primers. Assay used: immunoSEQ multiplex PCR; TCRdb lists only in-frame clones, some missing. This repertoire shows some 200,000 clones, roughly 88% found once; its top ten account for 0.71%. V gene TRBV5-5 combines with J gene TRBJ1-1; D gene unclear. What was sequenced was PBMCs. The clonotype was recovered from a boy younger than 10 in good health and CMV-seronegative. The CDR3 DNA follows: TGTGCCAGCAGCGTAGGGTCGGGGACTGAAGCTTTCTTT. Translating gives CASSVGSGTEAFF.